The 14 T cell receptor beta chains below were found in one sample sequenced in a study of CD8+ T cells in alopecia areata. Reverse transcription of extracted RNA yielded cDNA, which provided the sequencing template. The protocol was immunoSEQ multiplex PCR, while the TCRdb copy is restricted to in-frame clones and leaves out a portion. The data contain 50,000 to 70,000 clones, roughly 40% of them singletons. Sequenced sample: NKG2D-low CD8+ T cells sorted from blood. These receptors were collected from a human donor with alopecia areata.

The chain employs TRBV2 and TRBJ1-5; D call uncertain. Trimming removed 7 bases at V and 1 base at J, with 8 bases between. The CDR3 loop spans 13 amino acids. Germline V gene sequence: CDR1 SNHLY, CDR2 FYNNEI. CDR3 in amino acids: CASTGRSNQPQHF. The CDR3, as DNA: TGTGCCAGCACAGGTAGGAGCAATCAGCCCCAGCATTTT. Full variable domain (outside the CDR3, taken from reference TRBV2 and TRBJ1-5): EPEVTQTPSHQVTQMGQEVILRCVPISNHLYFYWYRQILGQKVEFLVSFYNNEISEKSEIFDDQFSVERPDGSNFTLKIRSTKLEDSAMYFCASTGRSNQPQHFGDGTRLSIL.

J is TRBJ1-5 and V is TRBV4-2; D remains ambiguous. The CDR3 contains 13 residues. Germline CDR1 reads LGHNA; CDR2 reads YNFKEQ. Trimming stripped 0 bases from V and 7 bases from J, with 7 bases between. The chain's CDR3 is CASSQEKYQPQHF. The CDR3 nucleotides read TGTGCCAGCAGCCAAGAGAAGTACCAGCCCCAGCATTTT.

There are a few counts of this clone. V gene TRBV4-3 combines with J gene TRBJ2-6; D remains ambiguous. The CDR3 loop spans 16 amino acids. V lost 2 bases and J lost 1, with 9 bases in between. Germline V gene sequence: CDR1 LGHNA, CDR2 YSLEER. CDR3 sequence: CASSQSPVSGANVLTF. The CDR3 DNA reads TGCGCCAGCAGCCAATCACCTGTTTCTGGGGCCAACGTCCTGACTTTC.

The chain has TRBV4-1 and TRBJ2-7; 10 bases match TRBD1. V dropped 1 base and J dropped 2; count of bases not matched to a gene: 2. Germline CDR1 is MGHRA and CDR2 is YSYEKL. The CDR3 contains 15 residues. The CDR3 DNA reads TGCGCCAGCAGCCAAGGGACAGGGGGACCCTACGAGCAGTACTTC. It yields the protein CASSQGTGGPYEQYF.

This clone was recorded once. The rearrangement uses TRBV11-2 and TRBJ2-3; no clear D gene. CDR3 length equals 13 residues. Trimming cost V 1 base and J 5 bases, with 7 bases left between them. In germline, CDR1 is SGHAT, CDR2 FQNNGV. The CDR3 coding sequence is TGTGCCAGCAGCTTAGTTGGGCGAGATACGCAGTATTTT. Amino acids: CASSLVGRDTQYF.

The chain joins TRBV7-9 to TRBJ2-3, with TRBD1 as a possible D gene (5 bases). Germline-derived CDR1 and CDR2 are SEHNR and FQNEAQ (reference sequence). The CDR3 runs to 14 residues. Trimming pared 5 bases from V and 0 bases from J, leaving 9 bases between. As DNA, the CDR3 is TGTGCCAGCAGCCGAGACAGTAGCACAGATACGCAGTATTTT. It is translated as CASSRDSSTDTQYF. Using reference TRBV7-9 and TRBJ2-3 for the parts outside the CDR3, the full variable domain is DTGVSQNPRHKITKRGQNVTFRCDPISEHNRLYWYRQTLGQGPEFLTYFQNEAQLEKSRLLSDRFSAERPKGSFSTLEIQRTEQGDSAMYLCASSRDSSTDTQYFGPGTRLTVL.

The chain couples TRBV7-6 to TRBJ2-7; 7 bases map to TRBD1. CDR3 length: 14 residues. Germline CDR1 SGHVS, CDR2 FNYEAQ. V shed 5 bases, J shed 3 bases, and the junction held 7 bases outside the gene matches. The CDR3 loop is CASSTGTVLYEQYF. CDR3 DNA sequence: TGTGCCAGCAGCACCGGGACAGTACTCTACGAGCAGTACTTC.

V usage is TRBV29-1 and J usage is TRBJ2-3, with TRBD2 matching 11 bases. The CDR3 runs 14 residues. Looked up from germline, CDR1 is SQVTM and CDR2 is ANQGSEA. V shed 4 bases, J shed 2 bases, and the junction held 2 bases outside the gene matches. The CDR3 loop reads CSVGGLADTDTQYF. In DNA form, the CDR3 reads TGCAGCGTTGGGGGACTAGCGGACACAGATACGCAGTATTTT.

The CDR3 bases are TGCGCCAGCAGCTTGGAGGACAGGGGCCGGGAGACCCAGTACTTC. Amino acids: CASSLEDRGRETQYF. The V gene is TRBV5-1, the J gene TRBJ2-5, with 9 nucleotides matching TRBD1. Germline values: CDR1 SGHRS, CDR2 YFSETQ. The length of the CDR3 is 15 residues. V shed 0 bases and J 5 bases; nucleotides not matched to a gene: 5.

The rearrangement links TRBV13 to TRBJ2-5; 8 bases map to TRBD2. This CDR3 has 15 residues. V lost 4 bases, J lost 0 bases, and 4 bases stayed unmatched. Germline CDR1 is PRHDT and CDR2 is FYEKMQ (reference sequence). CDR3 region: CASSSSGGYQETQYF. CDR3 in DNA: TGTGCCAGCAGCTCGTCGGGGGGGTACCAAGAGACCCAGTACTTC.

V and J are TRBV10-2 and TRBJ2-7, with a weak D call TRBD2 (5 bases). V gave up 0 bases and J gave up 0 bases, with 12 bases separating them. Germline CDR1 is WSHSY and CDR2 is SAAADI. The CDR3 length is 16 residues. In DNA form, the CDR3 reads TGCGCCAGCAGTGAGTCCGGACGGGGATTCTCCTACGAGCAGTACTTC. Residues: CASSESGRGFSYEQYF.

This chain links TRBV29-1 with TRBJ1-2; 7 bases agree with TRBD1. Germline V gene sequence: CDR1 SQVTM, CDR2 ANQGSEA. The CDR3 extends over 12 amino acids. With 5 bases clipped from V and 8 bases from J, the junction kept 8 bases outside the gene matches. Here the CDR3 reads CSVTTGVGGYTF. The CDR3 coding sequence is TGCAGCGTTACCACAGGGGTAGGCGGCTACACCTTC. The full variable domain, with the rest looked up from reference TRBV29-1 and TRBJ1-2, is SAVISQKPSRDICQRGTSLTIQCQVDSQVTMMFWYRQQPGQSLTLIATANQGSEATYESGFVIDKFPISRPNLTFSTLTVSNMSPEDSSIYLCSVTTGVGGYTFGSGTRLTVV.

The chain combines TRBV7-9 with TRBJ2-7; tentative D call: TRBD1 (6 bases). The germline V gene encodes CDR1 SEHNR and CDR2 FQNEAQ (reference sequence). Trimming removed 3 bases at V and 3 bases at J, with 15 bases between. The CDR3 totals 15 residues. The CDR3 bases are TGTGCCAGCAGCTTGGTCCAGGGGACGTTCTACGAGCAGTACTTC. Protein sequence: CASSLVQGTFYEQYF.

V gene TRBV5-1 combines with J gene TRBJ2-7, with TRBD2 matching over 12 bases. The V and J ends lost 4 bases and 3 bases, in that order; junction bases with no gene match: 8. The CDR3 totals 16 residues. Germline V lookup: CDR1 SGHRS, CDR2 YFSETQ. The CDR3 DNA is TGCGCCAGCAGCCCTACTAGCGGGGGGACCAACTACGAGCAGTACTTC. Translating it yields CASSPTSGGTNYEQYF.